This T cell receptor beta chain was profiled in a study of T cell responses to AZD1222 COVID-19 vaccine (TCRdb year 2021). About the full investigation: TCR sequencing covered 233 trial participants: 200 to 220 given two doses of AZD1222 and 26 given two doses of MenACWY control vaccine. Trial participants were enrolled by age into 18-55, 56-69 and 70-plus year subgroups, with roughly 160, 29 and 62 TCR-sequenced participants respectively. The investigation overall reported the following: Reportedly, almost half of the unique spike-specific TCRs recognized epitopes lying outside the regions that are mutated in the B.1.351 and B.1.1.7 variants. Vaccine-associated CD4 TCRs spanned the whole spike protein, with dominant responses in regions 160-218 and 743-854. The 56-69-year group was small, and its depth increase did not reach significance, likely because of low power. Participants were mostly white British and included more females than males, and it was suggested by the authors that clonal diversity may have been underestimated. Spike-specific TCR breadth and depth rose significantly after two AZD1222 doses compared with day 0 and with MenACWY recipients. Conclusions about previously exposed vaccinees are limited, since just 6 or 7 AZD1222 recipients were seropositive for SARS-CoV-2 at baseline. Because no samples from the day 14 peak response were available, repertoires could be characterized only after the peak T cell response.

A note on this clone: Its binding antigen is unknown. No clone much larger than this one lies a single base away; base qualities are absent.

The CDR3 regions of human TCRbeta chains were analyzed by immunosequencing. As for the original processing: Repertoire TCRs were matched against a reference library of SARS-CoV-2-specific TCRs generated with the MIRA antigen-specificity platform. Breadth meant the fraction of unique TCRs that were SARS-CoV-2-associated, whereas depth meant the fraction of total T cells that were SARS-CoV-2-associated. Using the MIRA data, every spike-specific TCR was mapped to the spike region that the TCR reacted to and assigned to either a CD4 or a CD8 class. Log10-transformed breadth and depth values were compared by one-way ANOVA with Sidak's multiple comparisons tests. TCRdb mirrors the immuneACCESS table, restricted to in-frame sequences. Some clones are absent from its copies; in checked studies, under half trace to an unresolved V gene, and the reason for the others is unknown. V and J calls plus clone size are reproduced from that table; the DNA served to infer D and trimming. The sample has around 110,000 clones on record, roughly 85% of them singletons. 4.8% of the sample goes to the ten largest clones.

The sample's time point, from its label and the paper: about 28 days (+/-7) after the second vaccine dose. AZD1222 recipients whose second dose came at about 4 weeks and those whose second dose came at about 12 weeks were combined into one group, since spike-specific TCR depth and breadth did not differ between the two schedules. The vaccinee samples were drawn from two UK trials, COV001 and COV002, one of which was a single-blind randomized controlled phase 2/3 trial testing AZD1222 (ChAdOx1 nCoV-19) in healthy adults. For TCRbeta chain sequencing, PBMC samples were collected from trial participants at day 0 and at day 28 after the second dose. The CDR3, from cysteine to phenylalanine, totals 13 residues. This entry keeps only the CDR3 DNA: 39 bases, framed from base 1. V loses 6 bases at its end and J loses 3 bases; junction bases beyond the gene matches: 3.

The receptor chain draws on TRBV12-3 or TRBV12-4 and TRBJ1-2; TRBD1 lines up with 8 middle nucleotides. This receptor was taken from an adult who received the AZD1222 COVID-19 vaccine. Sequenced here: peripheral blood, sampled 28 days after the second AZD1222 dose. At the DNA level, the sequence is TGTGCCAGCAGAGGACAGGGTTACTATGGCTACACCTTC. The translation is CASRGQGYYGYTF.